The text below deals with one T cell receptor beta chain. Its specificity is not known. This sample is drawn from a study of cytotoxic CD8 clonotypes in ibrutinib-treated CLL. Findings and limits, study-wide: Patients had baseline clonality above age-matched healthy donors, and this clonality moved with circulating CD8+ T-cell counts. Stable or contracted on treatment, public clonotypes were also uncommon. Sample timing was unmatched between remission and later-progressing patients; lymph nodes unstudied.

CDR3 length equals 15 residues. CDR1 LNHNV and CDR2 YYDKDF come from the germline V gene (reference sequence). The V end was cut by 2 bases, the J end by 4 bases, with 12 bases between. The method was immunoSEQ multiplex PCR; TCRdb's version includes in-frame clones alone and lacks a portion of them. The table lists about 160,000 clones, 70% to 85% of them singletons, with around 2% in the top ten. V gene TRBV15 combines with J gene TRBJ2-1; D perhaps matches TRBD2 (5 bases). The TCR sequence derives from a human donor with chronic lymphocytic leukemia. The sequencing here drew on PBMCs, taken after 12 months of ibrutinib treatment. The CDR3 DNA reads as TGTGCCACCAGCAGAAGGGAAGGGAGTTACAATGAGCAGTTCTTC. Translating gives CATSRREGSYNEQFF.